A single count supports the clone carrying this T cell receptor (beta chain). Germline trimming cut 4 bases from V and 2 bases from J; bases unmatched to any gene: 7. The CDR3 sequence is 16 residues long. Per germline, CDR1 MGHRA and CDR2 YSYEKL. TCRdb keeps only in-frame clones here, not all; method: immunoSEQ multiplex PCR. Of just over 150,000 clones listed, roughly 88% were seen once; the top ten hold 9.8%. The sample comes from a study of blood T cell repertoires in COVID-19. Whole-study context: The United States, Italy and Spain supplied acute and convalescent COVID-19 samples.

The specimen was peripheral blood. The chain is built from TRBV4-1 and TRBJ2-7; 11 nucleotides agree with TRBD2. The sequence was obtained from a woman aged 45-65 years with acute or convalescent COVID-19. The chain's CDR3 is CASSRLLAGDTYEQYF. The CDR3 region has the DNA TGCGCCAGCAGCCGGCTACTAGCGGGAGACACCTACGAGCAGTACTTC.